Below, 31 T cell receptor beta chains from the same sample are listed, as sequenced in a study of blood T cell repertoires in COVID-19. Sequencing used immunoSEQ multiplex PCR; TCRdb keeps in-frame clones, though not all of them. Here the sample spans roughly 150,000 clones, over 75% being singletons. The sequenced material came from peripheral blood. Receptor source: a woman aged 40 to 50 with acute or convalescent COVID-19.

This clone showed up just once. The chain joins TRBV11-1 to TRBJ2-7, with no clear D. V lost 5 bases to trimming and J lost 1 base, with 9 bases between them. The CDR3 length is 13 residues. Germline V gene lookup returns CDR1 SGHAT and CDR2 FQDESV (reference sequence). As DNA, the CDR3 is TGTGCCAGCAGCCTGAGGATTTCCTACGAGCAGTACTTC. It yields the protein CASSLRISYEQYF.

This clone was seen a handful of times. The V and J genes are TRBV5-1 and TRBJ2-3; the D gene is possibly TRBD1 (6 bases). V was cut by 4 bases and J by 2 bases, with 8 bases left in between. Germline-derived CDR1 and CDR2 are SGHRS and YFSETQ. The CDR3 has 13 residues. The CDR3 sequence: CASSTGHTDTQYF. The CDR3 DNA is TGCGCCAGCAGCACAGGGCACACAGATACGCAGTATTTT.

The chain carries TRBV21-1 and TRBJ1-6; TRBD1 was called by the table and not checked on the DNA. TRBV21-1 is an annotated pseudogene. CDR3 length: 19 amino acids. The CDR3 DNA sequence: TGTGCCAGCAGCAAAGTGGGGGCTAAAGTGGGCCACCGTAATTCACCCCTCCACTTT. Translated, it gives CASSKVGAKVGHRNSPLHF.

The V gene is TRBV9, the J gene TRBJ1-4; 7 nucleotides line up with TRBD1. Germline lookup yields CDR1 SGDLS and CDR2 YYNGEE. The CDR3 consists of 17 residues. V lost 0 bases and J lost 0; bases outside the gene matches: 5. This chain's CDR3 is CASSVAPGGATNEKLFF. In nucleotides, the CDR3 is TGTGCCAGCAGCGTAGCGCCAGGGGGTGCAACTAATGAAAAACTGTTTTTT. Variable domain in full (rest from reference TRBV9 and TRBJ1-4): DSGVTQTPKHLITATGQRVTLRCSPRSGDLSVYWYQQSLDQGLQFLIQYYNGEERAKGNILERFSAQQFPDLHSELNLSSLELGDSALYFCASSVAPGGATNEKLFFGSGTQLSVL.

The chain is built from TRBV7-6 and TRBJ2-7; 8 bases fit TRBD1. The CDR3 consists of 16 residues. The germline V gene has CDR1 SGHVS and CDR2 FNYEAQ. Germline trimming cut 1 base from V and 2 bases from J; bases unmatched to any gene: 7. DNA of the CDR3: TGTGCCAGCAGCTTAGTTCAGGGGGCGCTCCCCTACGAGCAGTACTTC. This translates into CASSLVQGALPYEQYF.

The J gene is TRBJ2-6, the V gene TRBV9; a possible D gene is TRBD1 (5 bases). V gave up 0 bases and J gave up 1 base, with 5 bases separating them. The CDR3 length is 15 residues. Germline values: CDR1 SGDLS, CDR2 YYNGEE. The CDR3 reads CASSVAGSGANVLTF. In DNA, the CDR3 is TGTGCCAGCAGCGTAGCAGGGTCTGGGGCCAACGTCCTGACTTTC.

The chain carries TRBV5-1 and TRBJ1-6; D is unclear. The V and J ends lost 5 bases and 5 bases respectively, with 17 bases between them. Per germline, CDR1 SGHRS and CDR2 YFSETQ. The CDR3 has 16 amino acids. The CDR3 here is CASSEQTLNNNSPLHF. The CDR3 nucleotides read TGCGCCAGCAGTGAACAGACGTTAAATAATAATTCACCCCTCCACTTT.

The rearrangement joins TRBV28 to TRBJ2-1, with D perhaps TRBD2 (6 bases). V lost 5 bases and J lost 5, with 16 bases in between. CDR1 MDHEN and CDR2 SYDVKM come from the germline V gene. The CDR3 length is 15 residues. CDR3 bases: TGTGCCAGCAGTGCCCGAACTAGCAGACACAATGAGCAGTTCTTC. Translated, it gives CASSARTSRHNEQFF.

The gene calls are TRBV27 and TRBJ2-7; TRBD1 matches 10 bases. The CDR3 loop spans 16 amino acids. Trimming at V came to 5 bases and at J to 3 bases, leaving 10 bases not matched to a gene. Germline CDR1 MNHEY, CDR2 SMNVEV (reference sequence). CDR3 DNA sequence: TGTGCCAGCAGTCCCTTTGAGGGACAGGGGCGCTACGAGCAGTACTTC. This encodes CASSPFEGQGRYEQYF.

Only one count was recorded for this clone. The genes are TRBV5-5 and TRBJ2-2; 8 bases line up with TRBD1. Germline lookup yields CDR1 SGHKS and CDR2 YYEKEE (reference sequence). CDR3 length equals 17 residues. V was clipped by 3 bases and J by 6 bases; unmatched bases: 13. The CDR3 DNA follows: TGTGCCAGCAGCTATTCCGACAGGGGAGGCGTCCCCGGGGAGCTGTTTTTT. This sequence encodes CASSYSDRGGVPGELFF.

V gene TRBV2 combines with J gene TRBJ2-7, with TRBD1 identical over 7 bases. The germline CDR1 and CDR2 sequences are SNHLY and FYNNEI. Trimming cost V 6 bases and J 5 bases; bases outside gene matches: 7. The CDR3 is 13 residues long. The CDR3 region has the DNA TGTGCCAGCAGGAGCGACAGGGTAAACGAGCAGTACTTC. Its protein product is CASRSDRVNEQYF.

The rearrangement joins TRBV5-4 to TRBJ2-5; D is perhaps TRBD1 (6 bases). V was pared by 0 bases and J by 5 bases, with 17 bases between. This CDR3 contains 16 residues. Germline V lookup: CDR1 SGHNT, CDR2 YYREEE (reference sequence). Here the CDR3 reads CASSLAVGGIGETQYF. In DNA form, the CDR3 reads TGTGCCAGCAGCTTGGCCGTAGGGGGAATAGGGGAGACCCAGTACTTC.

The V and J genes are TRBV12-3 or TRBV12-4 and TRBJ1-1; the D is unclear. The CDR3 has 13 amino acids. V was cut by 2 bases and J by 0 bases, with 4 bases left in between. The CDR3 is CASSLHLNTEAFF. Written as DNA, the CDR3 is TGTGCCAGCAGTTTACACTTGAACACTGAAGCTTTCTTT.

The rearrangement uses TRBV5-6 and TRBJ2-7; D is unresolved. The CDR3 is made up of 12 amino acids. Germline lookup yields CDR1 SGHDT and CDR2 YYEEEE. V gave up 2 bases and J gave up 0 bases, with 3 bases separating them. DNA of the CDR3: TGTGCCAGCAGCTTTAGCTCCTACGAGCAGTACTTC. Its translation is CASSFSSYEQYF.

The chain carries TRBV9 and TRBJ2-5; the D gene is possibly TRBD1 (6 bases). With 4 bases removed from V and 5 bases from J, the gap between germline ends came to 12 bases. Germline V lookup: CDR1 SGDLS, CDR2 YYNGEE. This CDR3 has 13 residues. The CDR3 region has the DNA TGTGCCAGCAGCACGACAGGTGGGGAGACCCAGTACTTC. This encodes CASSTTGGETQYF.

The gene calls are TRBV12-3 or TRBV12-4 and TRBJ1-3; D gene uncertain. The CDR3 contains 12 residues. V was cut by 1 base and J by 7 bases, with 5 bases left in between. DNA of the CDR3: TGTGCCAGCAGTTTAGGTCGGAACACCATATATTTT. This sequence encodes CASSLGRNTIYF.

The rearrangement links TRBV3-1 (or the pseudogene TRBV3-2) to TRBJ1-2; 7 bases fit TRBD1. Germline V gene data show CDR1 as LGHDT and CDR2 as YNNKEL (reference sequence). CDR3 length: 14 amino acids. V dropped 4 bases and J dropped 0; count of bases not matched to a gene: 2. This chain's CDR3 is CASSPRGANYGYTF. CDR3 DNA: TGTGCCAGCAGCCCCAGGGGGGCTAACTATGGCTACACCTTC.

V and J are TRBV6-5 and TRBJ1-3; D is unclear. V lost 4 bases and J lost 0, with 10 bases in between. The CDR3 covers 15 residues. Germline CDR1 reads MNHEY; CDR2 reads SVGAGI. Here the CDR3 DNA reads TGTGCCAGCAGTTTAACTACAAGCTCTGGAAACACCATATATTTT. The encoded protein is CASSLTTSSGNTIYF.

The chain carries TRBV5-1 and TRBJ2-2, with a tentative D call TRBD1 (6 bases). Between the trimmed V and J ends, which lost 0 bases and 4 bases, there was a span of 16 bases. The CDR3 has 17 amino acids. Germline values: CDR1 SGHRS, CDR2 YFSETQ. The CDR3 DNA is TGCGCCAGCAGCTTGGGTAGCTCGGACAGATCCACCGGGGAGCTGTTTTTT. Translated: CASSLGSSDRSTGELFF.

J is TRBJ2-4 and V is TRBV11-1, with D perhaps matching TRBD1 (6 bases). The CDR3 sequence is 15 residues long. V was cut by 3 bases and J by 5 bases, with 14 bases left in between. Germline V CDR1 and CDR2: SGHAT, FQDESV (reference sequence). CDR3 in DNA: TGTGCCAGCAGCTTTAGCGAGGGGGTCGAAAACATTCAGTACTTC. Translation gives CASSFSEGVENIQYF.

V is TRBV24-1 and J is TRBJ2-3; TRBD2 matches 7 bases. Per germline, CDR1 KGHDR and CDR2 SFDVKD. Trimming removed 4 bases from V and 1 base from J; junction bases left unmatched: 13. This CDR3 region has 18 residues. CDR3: CATSEPLARPGGTDTQYF. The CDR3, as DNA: TGTGCCACCAGTGAGCCACTAGCGAGGCCGGGGGGCACAGATACGCAGTATTTT.

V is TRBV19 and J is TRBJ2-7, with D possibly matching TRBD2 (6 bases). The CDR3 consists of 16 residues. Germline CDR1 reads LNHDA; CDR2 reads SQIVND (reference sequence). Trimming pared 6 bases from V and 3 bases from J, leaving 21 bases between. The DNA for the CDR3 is TGTGCCAGTAGGGATAGCGGAGCACAACCCCACTACGAGCAGTACTTC. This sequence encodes CASRDSGAQPHYEQYF.

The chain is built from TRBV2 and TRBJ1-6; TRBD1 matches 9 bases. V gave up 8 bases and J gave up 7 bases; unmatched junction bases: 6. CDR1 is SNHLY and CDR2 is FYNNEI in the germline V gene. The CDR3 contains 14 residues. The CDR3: CASGGGTGNSPLHF. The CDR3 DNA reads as TGTGCCAGCGGGGGCGGGACAGGGAATTCACCCCTCCACTTT. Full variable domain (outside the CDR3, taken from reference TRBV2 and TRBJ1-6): EPEVTQTPSHQVTQMGQEVILRCVPISNHLYFYWYRQILGQKVEFLVSFYNNEISEKSEIFDDQFSVERPDGSNFTLKIRSTKLEDSAMYFCASGGGTGNSPLHFGNGTRLTVT.

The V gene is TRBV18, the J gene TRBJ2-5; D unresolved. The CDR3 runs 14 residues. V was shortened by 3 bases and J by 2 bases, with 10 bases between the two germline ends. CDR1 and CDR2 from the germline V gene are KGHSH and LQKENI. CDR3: CASSPDLLQETQYF. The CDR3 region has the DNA TGTGCCAGCTCACCTGACTTGCTACAAGAGACCCAGTACTTC.

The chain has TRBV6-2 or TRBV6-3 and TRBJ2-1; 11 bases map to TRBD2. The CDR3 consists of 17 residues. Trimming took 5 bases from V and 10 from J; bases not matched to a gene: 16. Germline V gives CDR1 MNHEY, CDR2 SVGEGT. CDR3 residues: CASSRRGLADALVEQFF. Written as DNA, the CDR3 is TGTGCCAGCAGTCGTCGGGGACTAGCGGACGCCCTGGTCGAGCAGTTCTTC.

The CDR3 loop is CASSVGTSGGAGEQFF. Here the CDR3 DNA reads TGTGCCAGCAGCGTAGGGACTAGCGGGGGGGCCGGGGAGCAGTTCTTC. V is TRBV9 and J is TRBJ2-1; 15 nucleotides agree with TRBD2. Germline CDR1 is SGDLS and CDR2 is YYNGEE. The CDR3 covers 16 residues. J gave up 10 bases and V 0 bases, and 5 bases lay outside the gene matches.

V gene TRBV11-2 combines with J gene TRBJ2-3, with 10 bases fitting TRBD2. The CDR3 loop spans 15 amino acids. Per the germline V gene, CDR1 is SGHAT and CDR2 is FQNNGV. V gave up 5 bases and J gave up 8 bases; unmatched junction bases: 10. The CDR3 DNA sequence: TGTGCCAGCAGCAACCTAGCGGGGGCGCGGGTTACGCAGTATTTT. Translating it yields CASSNLAGARVTQYF.

The chain's CDR3 is CASSMSSPRKDTQYF. The DNA of the CDR3 is TGCGCCAGCAGCATGTCTAGCCCCAGAAAAGATACGCAGTATTTT. This chain joins TRBV5-1 and TRBJ2-3, with D possibly matching TRBD2 (5 bases). The germline gives CDR1 SGHRS, CDR2 YFSETQ. Trimming stripped 4 bases from V and 5 bases from J, with 17 bases between. CDR3 size: 15 residues. Full variable domain (outside the CDR3, taken from reference TRBV5-1 and TRBJ2-3): KAGVTQTPRYLIKTRGQQVTLSCSPISGHRSVSWYQQTPGQGLQFLFEYFSETQRNKGNFPGRFSGRQFSNSRSEMNVSTLELGDSALYLCASSMSSPRKDTQYFGPGTRLTVL.

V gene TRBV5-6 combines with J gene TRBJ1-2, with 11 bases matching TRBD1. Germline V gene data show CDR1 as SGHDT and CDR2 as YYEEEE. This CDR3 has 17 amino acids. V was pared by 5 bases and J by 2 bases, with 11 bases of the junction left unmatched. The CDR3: CASSKTSGQGGNYGYTF. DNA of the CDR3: TGTGCCAGCAGTAAGACGTCGGGACAGGGGGGGAACTATGGCTACACCTTC.

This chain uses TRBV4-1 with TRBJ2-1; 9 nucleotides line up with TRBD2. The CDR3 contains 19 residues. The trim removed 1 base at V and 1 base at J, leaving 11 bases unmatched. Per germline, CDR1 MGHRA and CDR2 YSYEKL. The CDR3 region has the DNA TGCGCCAGCAGCCAAGCCGGTAGCGGGAGCTTAGGGTCCTACAATGAGCAGTTCTTC. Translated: CASSQAGSGSLGSYNEQFF.

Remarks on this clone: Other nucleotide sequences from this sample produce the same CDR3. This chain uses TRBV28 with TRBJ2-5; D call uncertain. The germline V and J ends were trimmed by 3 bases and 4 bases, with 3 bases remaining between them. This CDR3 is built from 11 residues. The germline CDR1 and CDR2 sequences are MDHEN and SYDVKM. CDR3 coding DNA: TGTGCCAGCAGTTTTCTAGAGACCCAGTACTTC. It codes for CASSFLETQYF.